The T cell receptor (beta chain) under discussion was sequenced for a study of cytomegalovirus exposure and HLA in healthy donors. Both 60 Vbeta primers and 13 Jbeta primers went into the PCR. Assay: immunoSEQ multiplex PCR; the TCRdb copy retains only in-frame clones and omits some. The data show 150,000 to 200,000 clones, approximately 80% seen once. V lost 1 base, J lost 0 bases, and 13 bases lay in between. This CDR3 has 18 amino acids. Germline V CDR1 and CDR2: SEHNR, FQNEAQ (reference sequence). The receptor was derived from a man between 60 and 75 years old in good health and CMV-seronegative. The sequencing sample was made of PBMCs. J is TRBJ1-6 and V is TRBV7-9; TRBD1 might be the D (5 bases). The DNA for the CDR3 is TGTGCCAGCAGCTTAGGGCAGGGAAGGAGCTCCTATAATTCACCCCTCCACTTT. As protein: CASSLGQGRSSYNSPLHF.